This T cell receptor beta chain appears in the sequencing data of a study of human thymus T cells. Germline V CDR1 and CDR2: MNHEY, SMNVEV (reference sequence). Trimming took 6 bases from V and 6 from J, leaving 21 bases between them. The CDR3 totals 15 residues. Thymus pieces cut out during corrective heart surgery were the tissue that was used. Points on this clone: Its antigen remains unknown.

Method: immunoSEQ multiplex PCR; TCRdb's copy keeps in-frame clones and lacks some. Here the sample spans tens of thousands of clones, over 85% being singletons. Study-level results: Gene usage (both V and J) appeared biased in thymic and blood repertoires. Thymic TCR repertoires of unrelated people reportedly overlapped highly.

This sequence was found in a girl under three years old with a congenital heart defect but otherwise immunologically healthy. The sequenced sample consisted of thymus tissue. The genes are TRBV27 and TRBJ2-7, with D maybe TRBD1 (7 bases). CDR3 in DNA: TGTGCCAGCAGCAGTGCGGGACAGCCTTCCACCGAGCAGTACTTC. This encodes CASSSAGQPSTEQYF.